Below are 20 T cell receptor beta chains sequenced from a single sample in a study of blood T cell repertoires in COVID-19. Generated by immunoSEQ multiplex PCR, the TCRdb table keeps only in-frame clones and is missing some. The sample includes fewer than 250,000 clones, 84% seen only once; the top ten take about 10%. Input material: peripheral blood. These receptors were taken from a woman aged 80 or over with COVID-19, enrolled during active disease.

The chain uses TRBV11-1 and TRBJ2-2; 12 positions agree with TRBD2. Germline trimming cut 7 bases from V and 0 bases from J; bases unmatched to any gene: 3. From germline, CDR1 is SGHAT and CDR2 FQDESV (reference sequence). The CDR3 length is 16 residues. The CDR3 coding sequence is TGTGCCAGCACTAGACTAGCGGGGGCGAACACCGGGGAGCTGTTTTTT. This encodes CASTRLAGANTGELFF.

The gene calls are TRBV25-1 and TRBJ2-1, with D perhaps matching TRBD2 (6 bases). From germline, CDR1 is MGHDK and CDR2 SYGVNS. The V end was cut by 3 bases, the J end by 7 bases, with 16 bases between. This CDR3 contains 15 residues. CDR3 sequence (DNA): TGTGCCAGCAGTGAGTCGGAGGGGAAAGTTAATGAGCAGTTCTTC. Encoded protein: CASSESEGKVNEQFF.

This sequence joins TRBV19 and TRBJ1-5; no reliable D call. V lost 1 base and J lost 0, with 7 bases in between. Looked up from germline, CDR1 is LNHDA and CDR2 is SQIVND (reference sequence). The CDR3 extends over 15 amino acids. For the CDR3, the DNA is TGTGCCAGTAGTATAGGGGCTGGTAGCAATCAGCCCCAGCATTTT. It yields the protein CASSIGAGSNQPQHF. Looking up the rest from reference TRBV19 and TRBJ1-5 gives the full variable domain: DGGITQSPKYLFRKEGQNVTLSCEQNLNHDAMYWYRQDPGQGLRLIYYSQIVNDFQKGDIAEGYSVSREKKESFPLTVTSAQKNPTAFYLCASSIGAGSNQPQHFGDGTRLSIL.

This rearrangement joins TRBV18 to TRBJ2-7, with D unclear. V was shortened by 4 bases and J by 1 base, with 8 bases between the two germline ends. Germline V gene sequence: CDR1 KGHSH, CDR2 LQKENI. The CDR3 is 13 amino acids. The CDR3 region is CASSQAQSYEQYV. The CDR3 DNA reads TGTGCCAGCTCACAAGCACAGTCCTACGAGCAGTACGTC.

The chain is built from TRBV7-9 and TRBJ2-5; 13 bases fit TRBD2. The germline CDR1 and CDR2 sequences are SEHNR and FQNEAQ (reference sequence). Unmatched junction bases numbered 9, after V lost 3 bases and J lost 5 bases. This CDR3 is built from 17 residues. The CDR3 protein is CASSFKTSGGPAETQYF. CDR3 nucleotide sequence: TGTGCCAGCAGCTTTAAGACTAGCGGGGGGCCGGCGGAGACCCAGTACTTC. The full variable domain, in which reference TRBV7-9 and TRBJ2-5 provide the parts outside the CDR3, is DTGVSQNPRHKITKRGQNVTFRCDPISEHNRLYWYRQTLGQGPEFLTYFQNEAQLEKSRLLSDRFSAERPKGSFSTLEIQRTEQGDSAMYLCASSFKTSGGPAETQYFGPGTRLLVL.

The chain carries TRBV6-2 or TRBV6-3 and TRBJ2-1; TRBD2 matches at 10 bases. The V segment lost 5 bases and the J segment 6 bases; nucleotides outside the gene matches: 7. The CDR3 totals 15 residues. Germline V gene lookup returns CDR1 MNHEY and CDR2 SVGEGT. The CDR3 coding sequence is TGTGCCAGCAGTACCGAATGGACTAGCGGCAATGAGCAGTTCTTC. This codes for CASSTEWTSGNEQFF.

This chain uses TRBV12-2 with TRBJ2-6; the D call of TRBD1 is as the table states it, not checked on the DNA. TRBV12-2 is a recognized pseudogene. The CDR3 has 19 amino acids. CDR3 residues: CASLCCRDRGIAGANVLTF. The DNA of the CDR3 is TGTGCAAGTCTGTGCTGTCGGGACAGGGGCATCGCAGGGGCCAACGTCCTGACTTTC.

The chain couples TRBV3-1 (or the pseudogene TRBV3-2) to TRBJ1-1; D is undetermined. V lost 1 base and J 7 bases, leaving 4 bases between the germline ends. CDR3 size: 11 residues. CDR1 is LGHDT, CDR2 YNNKEL, per germline (reference sequence). CDR3 nucleotide sequence: TGTGCCAGCAGCCAAGCCAGTGAAGCTTTCTTT. Translated, it gives CASSQASEAFF.

Notes on this clone: Other DNA sequences in this sample translate to the same CDR3. V usage is TRBV20-1 and J usage is TRBJ1-1; D uncertain. CDR1 DFQATT and CDR2 SNEGSKA come from the germline V gene (reference sequence). The CDR3 sequence is 11 residues long. The V and J ends lost 3 bases and 8 bases respectively, with 10 bases between them. CDR3 residues: CSASPGSEAFF. In nucleotides, the CDR3 is TGCAGTGCTAGCCCAGGATCAGAAGCTTTCTTT.

This sequence joins TRBV4-1 and TRBJ2-1; 7 positions match TRBD2. The CDR3 is made up of 16 amino acids. The germline gives CDR1 MGHRA, CDR2 YSYEKL. The J segment lost 3 bases and the V segment lost 3 bases, leaving 8 bases of the junction unmatched. DNA for the CDR3: TGCGCCAGCAGCCAGGGCCTAGCGGTGGGCTACAATGAGCAGTTCTTC. Protein sequence: CASSQGLAVGYNEQFF.

The genes are TRBV28 and TRBJ1-2, with D perhaps TRBD1 (5 bases). Germline CDR1 is MDHEN and CDR2 is SYDVKM. This CDR3 spans 16 amino acids. The V end was cut by 5 bases, the J end by 4 bases, with 20 bases between. The CDR3 sequence: CASSVASSRGGYGYTF. The CDR3 bases are TGTGCCAGCAGTGTCGCATCTTCCCGGGGGGGCTATGGCTACACCTTC.

The chain combines TRBV5-4 with TRBJ2-5; tentatively, D is TRBD2 (7 bases). In germline, CDR1 is SGHNT, CDR2 YYREEE (reference sequence). The CDR3 totals 14 residues. V was clipped by 0 bases and J by 6 bases, with 12 bases between them. CDR3 sequence: CASSLEGGRKTQYF. CDR3 DNA: TGTGCCAGCAGCTTGGAGGGGGGGCGAAAGACCCAGTACTTC.

The chain couples TRBV11-1 to TRBJ1-1, with D unresolved. The CDR3 is made up of 15 amino acids. The V end lost 2 bases, the J end lost 1 base, and 11 bases lay between the germline ends. Per the germline V gene, CDR1 is SGHAT and CDR2 is FQDESV (reference sequence). The CDR3 is CASSLNRPGNTEAFF. As DNA, the CDR3 is TGTGCCAGCAGCTTAAACCGACCAGGGAACACTGAAGCTTTCTTT.

The chain links TRBV5-6 to TRBJ2-5; D is possibly TRBD2 (6 bases). V was shortened by 2 bases and J by 4 bases, with 21 bases between the two germline ends. CDR3 length equals 17 residues. The germline V gene encodes CDR1 SGHDT and CDR2 YYEEEE. Here the CDR3 reads CASSFLYRPGTVETQYF. As DNA, the CDR3 is TGTGCCAGCAGCTTCTTGTATCGCCCAGGGACTGTAGAGACCCAGTACTTC. Full variable domain (outside the CDR3, taken from reference TRBV5-6 and TRBJ2-5): DAGVTQSPTHLIKTRGQQVTLRCSPKSGHDTVSWYQQALGQGPQFIFQYYEEEERQRGNFPDRFSGHQFPNYSSELNVNALLLGDSALYLCASSFLYRPGTVETQYFGPGTRLLVL.

V is TRBV5-5 and J is TRBJ1-5; tentative D call: TRBD1 (6 bases). CDR1 is SGHKS, CDR2 YYEKEE, per germline (reference sequence). Trimming took off 4 bases at V and 7 bases at J, with 18 bases between the two ends. This CDR3 has 15 amino acids. This CDR3 reads CASSPGGAARQPQHF. The CDR3 DNA reads TGTGCCAGCAGCCCGGGGGGGGCCGCGAGGCAGCCCCAGCATTTT.

The chain carries TRBV28 and TRBJ2-1; D is unclear. V was cut by 3 bases and J by 6 bases, with 3 bases left in between. The CDR3 has 11 residues. Germline-derived CDR1 and CDR2 are MDHEN and SYDVKM. The chain's CDR3 is CASSFLNEQFF. The CDR3 nucleotides read TGTGCCAGCAGTTTCCTCAATGAGCAGTTCTTC. Complete variable domain (other parts from reference TRBV28 and TRBJ2-1): DVKVTQSSRYLVKRTGEKVFLECVQDMDHENMFWYRQDPGLGLRLIYFSYDVKMKEKGDIPEGYSVSREKKERFSLILESASTNQTSMYLCASSFLNEQFFGPGTRLTVL.

J is TRBJ1-2 and V is TRBV3-1 (or the pseudogene TRBV3-2); a weak D match, TRBD1 (6 bases). The CDR3 is made up of 14 amino acids. CDR1 LGHDT and CDR2 YNNKEL come from the germline V gene (reference sequence). Trimming shortened V by 3 bases and J by 4 bases, and 12 bases separated the two germline ends. This CDR3 reads CASSQPGGAYGYTF. CDR3 in DNA: TGTGCCAGCAGCCAGCCTGGGGGGGCCTATGGCTACACCTTC.

The chain combines TRBV4-1 with TRBJ1-6; D unclear. Trimming took 4 bases from V and 6 from J, leaving 13 bases between them. This CDR3 comprises 15 residues. Germline CDR1 MGHRA, CDR2 YSYEKL. In DNA, the CDR3 is TGCGCCAGCAGCCCCTCCTCGCTAGGTAATTCACCCCTCCACTTT. Its protein is CASSPSSLGNSPLHF.

The gene calls are TRBV21-1 and TRBJ2-5; the table names TRBD2, a call not compared with the DNA. TRBV21-1 is labeled a pseudogene. CDR3 length: 15 residues. The CDR3 loop is CASSKARWPGETQYF. The CDR3 region has the DNA TGTGCCAGCAGCAAAGCAAGGTGGCCGGGAGAGACCCAGTACTTC.

The chain is built from TRBV5-4 and TRBJ2-7, with a possible D match to TRBD2 (6 bases). CDR1 and CDR2 from the germline V gene are SGHNT and YYREEE (reference sequence). V was cut by 2 bases and J by 3 bases, with 12 bases left in between. The CDR3 runs 14 residues. The CDR3 reads CASSFGGSVYEQYF. CDR3 nucleotides: TGTGCCAGCAGCTTTGGGGGGTCAGTCTACGAGCAGTACTTC.